This T cell receptor beta chain appears in the sequencing data of a study of T-cell memory formation after mild COVID-19 (TCRdb year 2021). Notes on the research overall: TCR sequence clusters from the two donors were found to be largely donor specific. The cohort comprised two young, previously healthy adult volunteers, one female and one male. In two donors, T-cell clones that expanded and contracted after mild COVID-19 were tracked by sequencing TCRalpha and TCRbeta repertoires over time.

PBMCs were isolated by Ficoll-Paque density gradient centrifugation. Comment on this clonotype: Its binding antigen is unknown. There are no base qualities to consult, and no much larger clone falls within one base.

Sequencing took place on an Illumina NovaSeq 6000. Using 5'RACE with constant-segment primers, TCRalpha and TCRbeta cDNA libraries were constructed, with sample barcodes and unique molecular identifiers added in the process. Trizol reagent was used to extract RNA from every sample. Library amplification was performed in two PCR steps, and a second sample barcode and Illumina TruSeq adapters were introduced in the second step. Sequencing of the libraries was done on an Illumina NovaSeq, producing 2 x 150 bp paired-end reads. The authors processed their data as follows. The reads were demultiplexed and collapsed into UMI-guided consensus sequences using migec v1.2.7. With mixcr v2.1.11, UMI consensuses were aligned to TRA and TRB V and J templates and assembled into clonotypes. Expanded or contracted clonotypes were those called significant by both edgeR and NoisET, with noise models trained on biological replicates. For edgeR calls, the thresholds were a false discovery rate-adjusted p below 0.01 and a log2 fold-change of 1. As an exploratory analysis of dynamics, max-normalized trajectories of the 1000 most abundant clonotypes were examined by PCA with hierarchical clustering. Separately sequenced CD4+ and CD8+ repertoires were used to assign a CD4 or CD8 phenotype to each responding clone. TCRdb ran its own pipeline on the public reads, namely fastp trimming at Q25 and MiXCR clone calling, and kept in-frame beta chains. Entries are consolidated by CDR3 protein sequence, retaining the most common genes and DNA. Here the V and J calls rest on TCRdb's processing, not on the authors' analysis. The sample yields around 410,000 distinct CDR3 sequences; roughly a quarter were counted once. The top ten constitute about an eighth of the sample.

Overall results and qualifications from the work: Clones contracting from day 15 to 85 had balanced CD4/CD8 phenotypes, while a second wave expanding from day 15 to 37 was biased towards CD4+. The study included only a couple of mild cases, and larger cohorts that include severe cases with pre-infection samples were judged to be necessary. Some responding clones were detected in pre-infection memory, which suggested that pre-existing cross-reactive memory T cells had joined the SARS-CoV-2 response. SARS-CoV-2 specificity of the second-wave clones peaking on day 37 was not confirmed. Contracting CD4+ clones turned up mainly in the CM and EM memory subsets, whereas EMRA was where CD8+ clones were enriched.

The CDR3 has 14 amino acids, counting the end cysteine and phenylalanine. CDR3 DNA is the only sequence kept; it has 42 bases, read in frame from the first base. Via the germline V gene, CDR1 is SGDLS and CDR2 YYNGEE. The germline ends are 14 bases apart after V is trimmed by 0 bases and J by 10 bases. Recombination joined TRBV9 with TRBJ2-4, with no confidently assigned D gene. The sample taken for sequencing was PBMCs or a T cell subset sorted from them (not recorded which). The TCR comes from an adult woman who had mild COVID-19 (a few samples of this study predate the infection). The sample titles of this study are shuffled in the database, so cell type and time point are left out; the donor was told from shared clones. Here the CDR3 is given as CASSVAQDPKIQYF. The DNA sequence follows: TGTGCCAGCAGCGTAGCTCAAGACCCAAAGATTCAGTACTTC.